This T cell receptor beta chain was captured by sequencing in a study of response to subunit inactivated influenza vaccine. TCRdb used MiXCR to reprocess the RT-PCR reads, holding one entry per CDR3 protein. Of approximately 680,000 distinct CDR3 sequences detected, roughly 14% appear once; the ten largest clones hold 9.5% to 13%. The CDR3 length is 17 residues. Germline values: CDR1 MNHEY, CDR2 SVGEGT. Trimming shortened V by 3 bases and J by 2 bases, and 17 bases separated the two germline ends. This clonotype was recorded a few times. Antigen unknown. Study-level points and caveats: Authors proposed each seasonal influenza vaccination draws in few new T cells.

This sequence was found in a man aged 50-59 years who received an inactivated influenza vaccine. The sample here was PBMCs from blood, taken less than 13 days after vaccination. V is TRBV6-2 or TRBV6-3 and J is TRBJ2-1, with a tentative D call TRBD2 (6 bases). This chain's CDR3 is CASSYAEGQRPYNEQFF. The CDR3 DNA reads TGTGCCAGCAGTTATGCGGAGGGGCAAAGACCCTACAATGAGCAGTTCTTC.